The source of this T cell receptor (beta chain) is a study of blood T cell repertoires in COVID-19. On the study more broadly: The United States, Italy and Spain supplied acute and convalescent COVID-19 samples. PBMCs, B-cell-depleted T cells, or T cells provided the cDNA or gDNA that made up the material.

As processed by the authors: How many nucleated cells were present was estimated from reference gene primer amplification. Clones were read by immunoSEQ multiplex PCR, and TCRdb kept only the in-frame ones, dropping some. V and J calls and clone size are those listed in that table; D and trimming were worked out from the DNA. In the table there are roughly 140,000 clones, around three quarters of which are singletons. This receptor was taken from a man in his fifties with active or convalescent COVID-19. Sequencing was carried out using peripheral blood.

The CDR3 spells CATSSYGQGGQPQHF. The CDR3 DNA follows: TGTGCCACCAGCAGCTACGGACAGGGTGGGCAGCCCCAGCATTTT. V usage is TRBV15 and J usage is TRBJ1-5, with 8 nucleotides matching TRBD1. Germline lookup yields CDR1 LNHNV and CDR2 YYDKDF (reference sequence). With 3 bases clipped from V and 7 bases from J, the junction kept 8 bases outside the gene matches. This CDR3 comprises 15 residues.